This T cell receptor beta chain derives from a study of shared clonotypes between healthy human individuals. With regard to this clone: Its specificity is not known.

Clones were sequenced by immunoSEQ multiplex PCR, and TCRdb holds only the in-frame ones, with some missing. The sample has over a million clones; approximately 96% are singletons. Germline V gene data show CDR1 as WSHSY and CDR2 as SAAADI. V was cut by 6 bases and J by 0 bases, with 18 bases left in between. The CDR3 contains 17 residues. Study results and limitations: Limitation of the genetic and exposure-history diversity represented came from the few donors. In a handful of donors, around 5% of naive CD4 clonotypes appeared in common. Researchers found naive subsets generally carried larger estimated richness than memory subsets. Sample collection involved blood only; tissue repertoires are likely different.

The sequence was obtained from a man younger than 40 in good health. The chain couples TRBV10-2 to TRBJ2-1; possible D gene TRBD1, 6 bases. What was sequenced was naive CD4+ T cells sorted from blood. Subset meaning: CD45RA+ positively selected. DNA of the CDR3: TGCGCCAGCAGGGGGGTACAGGGCCGGAGCTCCTACAATGAGCAGTTCTTC. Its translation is CASRGVQGRSSYNEQFF.